This TCR beta chain was sequenced in a study of beta chain features in type 1 diabetes. General study findings and limits: A potential influence of HLA type upon TCRB rearrangement remained unresolved herein. Naive, central memory and regulatory TCRB repertoires appeared more similar among patients than healthy donors. Cells that show high TCR expression could be over-represented by cDNA sequencing.

cDNA synthesis used the whole RNA isolate, giving expressed TCRB sequences. Sequencing used immunoSEQ multiplex PCR; TCRdb keeps in-frame clones, though not all of them. This sample yields about 12,000 clones, of which about half are seen a single time; around 0.98% belongs to the top ten. In regard to this clone: Its antigen is not identified.

The sequence was obtained from a man aged 18 to 30 in good health. Sequences were obtained from stem cell memory CD4+ T cells from blood.

The CDR3 here is CASTLAGEETQYF. CDR3 in DNA: TGTGCCAGCACCCTAGCGGGGGAGGAGACCCAGTACTTC. V usage is TRBV6-6 and J usage is TRBJ2-5; 10 bases agree with TRBD2. Germline CDR1 and CDR2: MNHNY and SVGAGI (reference sequence). V lost 7 bases and J lost 5; bases outside the gene matches: 4. The CDR3 is 13 residues long.